These T cell receptor beta chains were read from a single sample in a study of shared clonotypes between healthy human individuals. Only in-frame clones appear in the TCRdb table, and some are missing; sequencing was by immunoSEQ multiplex PCR. The data show some 690,000 clones, 90% seen once. Sequenced input: memory CD8+ T cells from PBMCs. The source of these receptors is a man aged 18-30 years in good health. Some clones in this sample may be carry-over from other donors' samples. Each CDR3 is given with its conserved first and last residue. The D gene is left open where the match is weak. Some rows have no size entry. The others give once, few or many, or a class for an expanded clone.

V gene	J gene	CDR3 length	D gene	clone size	CDR3 DNA	CDR3 protein
TRBV5-4	TRBJ1-1	15	TRBD1	.	TGTGCCAGCAGCTGGCCGGACAGGGGCGACACTGAAGCTTTCTTT	CASSWPDRGDTEAFF
TRBV4-3	TRBJ1-1	15	TRBD1	few	TGCGCCAGCAGCCAAGGGTCAGGGGGGAACACTGAAGCTTTCTTT	CASSQGSGGNTEAFF
TRBV9	TRBJ2-7	13	.	.	TGTGCCAGCAGCCCCAATGGGGGCTACGAGCAGTACTTC	CASSPNGGYEQYF
TRBV4-2	TRBJ2-7	15	.	.	TGTGCCAGCAGCCAGGAAACCTATTTCTCCTACGAGCAGTACTTC	CASSQETYFSYEQYF
TRBV27	TRBJ1-1	16	.	once	TGTGCCAGCAGTGCCCCTCTGCGGGGGGGGGCGCCTGAAGCTTTCTTT	CASSAPLRGGAPEAFF
TRBV2	TRBJ1-5	21	.	.	TGTGCCAGCAGTGACACCCGGTACGACATCTCGACGGTAGGTAGCAATCAGCCCCAGCATTTT	CASSDTRYDISTVGSNQPQHF
TRBV6-1	TRBJ1-5	16	.	few	TGTGCCAGCAGTGAAGGCCGAATTGGGGGCAATCAGCCCCAGCATTTT	CASSEGRIGGNQPQHF
TRBV7-9	TRBJ2-5	14	.	.	TGTGCCAGCAGCTTAGTAGCAGCTCAAGAGACCCAGTACTTC	CASSLVAAQETQYF
TRBV30	TRBJ2-2	15	.	.	TGTGCCTGGGACGTAACAGGATCGAACACCGGGGAGCTGTTTTTT	CAWDVTGSNTGELFF
TRBV7-9	TRBJ2-7	13	.	.	TGTGCCAGCAGCCTCATAACACCCGGGACACTTAACTTC	CASSLITPGTLNF
TRBV6-6	TRBJ1-5	16	.	.	TGTGCCAGCAGTTACGCCACTTGGGAGGTAGGGCAGCCCCAGCATTTT	CASSYATWEVGQPQHF
TRBV10-3	TRBJ1-1	16	.	.	TGTGCCATCAGTGAGACGCGGGGCTACATGAACACTGAAGCTTTCTTT	CAISETRGYMNTEAFF
TRBV30	TRBJ2-7	17	TRBD1	.	TGTGCCTGGAGTGTAGATTGGGGCCGGGACAGGGGATACGAGCAGTACTTC	CAWSVDWGRDRGYEQYF
TRBV9	TRBJ1-2	13	.	.	TGTGCCAGCAGCGTAGATATCGGCGATGGCTACACCTTC	CASSVDIGDGYTF
TRBV27	TRBJ2-1	12	.	.	TGTGCCAGCAGTCCCCGTGGGCCTGGGGAGTTCTTC	CASSPRGPGEFF
TRBV14	TRBJ2-1	14	TRBD2	.	TGTGCCAGCAGCCCGCAAGCGGGGTACAATGAGCAGTTCTTC	CASSPQAGYNEQFF
TRBV9	TRBJ2-3	14	.	once	TGTGCCAGCAGCACAAATCAAAGGACAGATACGCAGTATTTT	CASSTNQRTDTQYF
TRBV27	TRBJ1-6	17	.	.	TGTGCCAGCAGTTTATCTAGTAGTCCCCTGATCAATTCACCCCTCCACTTT	CASSLSSSPLINSPLHF
TRBV7-9	TRBJ2-2	14	.	.	TGTGCCAGCAGCTTGGACTTTAACACCGGGGAGCTGTTTTTT	CASSLDFNTGELFF
TRBV19	TRBJ2-1	13	.	.	TGTGCCAGTGCTCTAACAGGTTACAATGAGCAGTTCTTC	CASALTGYNEQFF
TRBV7-8	TRBJ2-2	14	.	.	TGTGCCAGCAGCTTAGCGGCCGGGACCGGGGAGCTGTTTTTT	CASSLAAGTGELFF
TRBV7-9	TRBJ2-1	15	TRBD2	.	TGTGCCAGCAGCCCGAGCGGGAGGTCTTACAATGAGCAGTTCTTC	CASSPSGRSYNEQFF
TRBV25-1	TRBJ2-5	11	TRBD1	.	TGTGCCAGCAGTGTCGGGACAGGGGGCTACTTC	CASSVGTGGYF
TRBV19	TRBJ1-5	11	.	.	TGTGCCAGTAGTGTTCTTGGGGCCCACCATTTT	CASSVLGAHHF
TRBV11-2	TRBJ2-7	13	.	.	TGTGCCAGCAGCTTAGTACTAGCCAACGAGCAGTACTTC	CASSLVLANEQYF
TRBV5-6	TRBJ1-5	14	.	.	TGTGCCAGCAGCAGAGGGGGGAGAGGTCAGCCCCAGCATTTT	CASSRGGRGQPQHF
TRBV5-4	TRBJ2-3	12	.	.	TGTGCCAGCAGCTTGGCCGCAGATACGCAGTATTTT	CASSLAADTQYF
TRBV27	TRBJ2-7	17	TRBD2	.	TGTGCCAGCAGTCCCCCCCTTTCAGCGGGAGCCTCCTACGAGCAGTACTTC	CASSPPLSAGASYEQYF
TRBV6-1	TRBJ2-7	14	.	.	TGTGCCAGCAGTGGAGCACAGGGCCCCTACGAGCAGTACTTC	CASSGAQGPYEQYF
TRBV30	TRBJ1-2	13	.	few	TGTGCCTGCCACCTCCAGAATAACTATGGCTACACCTTC	CACHLQNNYGYTF
TRBV2	TRBJ2-5	15	.	.	TGTGCCAGCAGTGCAGCCAGCGAAGCCCAAGAGACCCAGTACTTC	CASSAASEAQETQYF
TRBV4-3	TRBJ2-5	16	.	.	TGCGCCAGCAGCCAAGCTGCTAGGGGGTGGGGAGAGACCCAGTACTTC	CASSQAARGWGETQYF
TRBV27	TRBJ2-4	13	.	.	TGTGCCAGCAGTAGCCCAATCTACGTTATTCAGTACTTC	CASSSPIYVIQYF
TRBV28	TRBJ1-5	13	.	.	TGTGCCAGCAGTCGAGAGGGACCTCAGCCCCAGCATTTT	CASSREGPQPQHF